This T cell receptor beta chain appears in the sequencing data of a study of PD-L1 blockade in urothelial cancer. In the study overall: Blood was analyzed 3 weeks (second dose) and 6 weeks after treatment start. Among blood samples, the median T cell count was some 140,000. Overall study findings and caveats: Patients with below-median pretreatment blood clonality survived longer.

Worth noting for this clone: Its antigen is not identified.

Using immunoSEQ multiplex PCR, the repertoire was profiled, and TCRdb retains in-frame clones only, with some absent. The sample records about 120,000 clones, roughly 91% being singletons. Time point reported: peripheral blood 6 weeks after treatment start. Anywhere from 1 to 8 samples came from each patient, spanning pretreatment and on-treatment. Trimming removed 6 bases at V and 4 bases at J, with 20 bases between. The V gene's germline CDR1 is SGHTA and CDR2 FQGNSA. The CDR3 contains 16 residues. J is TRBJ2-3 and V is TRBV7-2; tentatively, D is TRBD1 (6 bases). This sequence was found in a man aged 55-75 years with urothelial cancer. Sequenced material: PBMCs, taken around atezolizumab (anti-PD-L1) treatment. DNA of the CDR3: TGTGCCAGCAGAGCCAGGGTGGACAGTGGGTCAGATACGCAGTATTTT. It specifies CASRARVDSGSDTQYF.